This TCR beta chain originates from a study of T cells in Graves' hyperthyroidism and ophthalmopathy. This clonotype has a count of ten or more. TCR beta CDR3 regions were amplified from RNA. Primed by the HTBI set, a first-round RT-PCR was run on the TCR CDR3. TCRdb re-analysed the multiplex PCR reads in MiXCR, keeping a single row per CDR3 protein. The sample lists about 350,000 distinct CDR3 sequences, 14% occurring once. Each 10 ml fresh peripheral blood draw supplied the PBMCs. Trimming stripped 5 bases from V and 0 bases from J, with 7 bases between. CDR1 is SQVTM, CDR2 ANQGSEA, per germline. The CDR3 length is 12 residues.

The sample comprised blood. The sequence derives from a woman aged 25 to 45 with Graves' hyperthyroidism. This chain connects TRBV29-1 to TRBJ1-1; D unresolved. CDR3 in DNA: TGCAGCGTTAGACCCTTGAACACTGAAGCTTTCTTT. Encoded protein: CSVRPLNTEAFF.